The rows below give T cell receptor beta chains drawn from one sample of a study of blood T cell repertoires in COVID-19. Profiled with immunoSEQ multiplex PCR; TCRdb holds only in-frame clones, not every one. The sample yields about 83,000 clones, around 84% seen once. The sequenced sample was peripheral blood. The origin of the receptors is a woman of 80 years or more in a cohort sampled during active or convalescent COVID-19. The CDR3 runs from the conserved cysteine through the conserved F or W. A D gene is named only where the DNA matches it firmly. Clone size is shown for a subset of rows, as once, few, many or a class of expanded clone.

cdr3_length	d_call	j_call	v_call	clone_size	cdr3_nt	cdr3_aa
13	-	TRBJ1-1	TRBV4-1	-	TGCGCCAGCAGCCCTCCACTCGGCGGTAGTGCTTTCTTT	CASSPPLGGSAFF
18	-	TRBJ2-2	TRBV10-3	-	TGTGCCATCAGTGAGTCGCCTGGCGCGGGCGCGAACACCGGGGAGCTGTTTTTT	CAISESPGAGANTGELFF
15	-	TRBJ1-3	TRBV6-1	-	TGTGCCAGCAGTGAACAGGGGACGAAGGGAAACACCATATATTTT	CASSEQGTKGNTIYF
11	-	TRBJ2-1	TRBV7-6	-	TGTGCCAGCAGCGGCAACAATGAGCAGTTCTTC	CASSGNNEQFF
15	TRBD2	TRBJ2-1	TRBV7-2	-	TGTGCCAGCAGCTTAGGCGGGAGGACCTACAATGAGCAGTTCTTC	CASSLGGRTYNEQFF
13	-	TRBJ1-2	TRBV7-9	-	TGTGCCAGCAGTTCGGGTAATGATGATGGCTACACCTTC	CASSSGNDDGYTF
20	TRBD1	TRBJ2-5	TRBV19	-	TGTGCCAGTAGTATAGTTTATCAGCTTTCTTCGGGACAGGGGGCCGAGACCCAGTACTTC	CASSIVYQLSSGQGAETQYF
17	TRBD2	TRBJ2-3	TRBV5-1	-	TGCGCCAGCAGCTTGGACGCTAGCGGGAGTGGGCGAGATACGCAGTATTTT	CASSLDASGSGRDTQYF
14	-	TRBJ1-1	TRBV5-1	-	TGCGCCAGCAGCTGGGACGGGAGGCGTGTTGAAGCTTTCTTT	CASSWDGRRVEAFF
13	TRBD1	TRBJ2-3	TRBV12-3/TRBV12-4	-	TGTGCCAGCAGTTTAGCAGGGGGCGGTACGCAGTATTTT	CASSLAGGGTQYF
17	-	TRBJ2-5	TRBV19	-	TGTGCCAGTAGTAGGCCCCAGTTAGCGCCGAACCAAGAGACCCAGTACTTC	CASSRPQLAPNQETQYF
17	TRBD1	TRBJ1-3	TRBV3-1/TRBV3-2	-	TGTGCCAGCAGTCGAGTAGCATCGGGACAGGGGACAAACACCATATATTTT	CASSRVASGQGTNTIYF
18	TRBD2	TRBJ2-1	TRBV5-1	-	TGCGCCAGCAGCTTCCAACCTTTCCTAGCGGGAGGCTGGAATGAGCAGTTCTTC	CASSFQPFLAGGWNEQFF
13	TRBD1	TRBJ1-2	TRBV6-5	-	TGTGCCAGCAGCCCCAGGGGGAACTATGGCTACACCTTC	CASSPRGNYGYTF
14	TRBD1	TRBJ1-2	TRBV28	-	TGTGCCAGCAGTTTGCGGACAGGGAACTATGGCTACACCTTC	CASSLRTGNYGYTF
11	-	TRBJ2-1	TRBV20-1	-	TGCAGTGCTTTGCCGGGGGTTGAGCAGTTCTTC	CSALPGVEQFF
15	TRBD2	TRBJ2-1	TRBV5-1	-	TGCGCCAGCAGCCTAAGGACTAGCGGCTACAATGAGCAGTTCTTC	CASSLRTSGYNEQFF
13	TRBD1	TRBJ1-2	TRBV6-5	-	TGTGCCAGCATTCAGGGGGCTAGGGGTGGCTACACCTTC	CASIQGARGGYTF
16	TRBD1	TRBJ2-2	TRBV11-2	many	TGTGCCAGCAGCTTAGTAGGACAGGGTTATACCGGGGAGCTGTTTTTT	CASSLVGQGYTGELFF
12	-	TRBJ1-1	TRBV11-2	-	TGTGCCAGCAGAGGGGTAGGCACTGAAGCTTTCTTT	CASRGVGTEAFF
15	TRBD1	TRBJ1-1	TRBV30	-	TGTGCCTGGAGTGTACGGACAGGGTTGAACACTGAAGCTTTCTTT	CAWSVRTGLNTEAFF